These 12 T cell receptor beta chains were all obtained from the same sample, sequenced in a study of blood T cell dynamics during melanoma immunotherapy. Profiling relied on immunoSEQ multiplex PCR, and the TCRdb table lists in-frame clones only, not all of them. Of 20,000 to 30,000 clones in the sample, around nine tenths are singletons; the top ten hold roughly 4.8%. Time point meaning: pre-treatment baseline. The sequencing here drew on blood, taken from a patient treated with checkpoint blockade. The receptors here all came from a human donor with melanoma.

The chain has TRBV7-9 and TRBJ2-7; D call uncertain. Germline assignment: CDR1 SEHNR and CDR2 FQNEAQ (reference sequence). CDR3 length equals 14 residues. Trimming stripped 0 bases from V and 1 base from J, with 7 bases between. The DNA for the CDR3 is TGTGCCAGCAGCTTAGCGGTGGGTTCCTACGAGCAGTACTTC. Protein product: CASSLAVGSYEQYF.

The chain combines TRBV27 with TRBJ2-5; a possible D gene is TRBD2 (6 bases). This CDR3 is built from 13 residues. Trimming removed 5 bases from V and 4 bases from J, with 11 bases in between. Germline lookup yields CDR1 MNHEY and CDR2 SMNVEV (reference sequence). Here the CDR3 reads CASSPPGVETQYF. Here the CDR3 DNA reads TGTGCCAGCAGTCCCCCGGGGGTAGAGACCCAGTACTTC.

CDR3 DNA: TGTGCCAGCGGGACAGGGGGTAGCACAGATACGCAGTATTTT. Translation gives CASGTGGSTDTQYF. The V gene is TRBV6-5, the J gene TRBJ2-3; 11 nucleotides agree with TRBD1. The length of the CDR3 is 14 residues. V was clipped by 8 bases and J by 0 bases; unmatched bases: 1. Per germline, CDR1 MNHEY and CDR2 SVGAGI.

The rearrangement uses TRBV5-1 and TRBJ2-1; 7 positions agree with TRBD1. The ends lost 0 bases at V and 5 bases at J; junction bases unmatched: 5. CDR3 length equals 15 residues. Germline V CDR1 and CDR2: SGHRS, YFSETQ. The CDR3 sequence: CASSLGSQGNNEQFF. In DNA form, the CDR3 reads TGCGCCAGCAGCTTGGGGTCACAGGGGAACAATGAGCAGTTCTTC.

The chain joins TRBV18 to TRBJ2-7, with 9 positions matching TRBD2. Germline trimming cut 1 base from V and 5 bases from J; bases unmatched to any gene: 9. This CDR3 comprises 16 residues. Germline V gene data show CDR1 as KGHSH and CDR2 as LQKENI. CDR3 region: CASSPLPAGGFDEQYF. The CDR3 DNA reads as TGTGCCAGCTCACCACTGCCGGCGGGGGGGTTTGACGAGCAGTACTTC.

This clone was observed once. The genes are TRBV14 and TRBJ2-7; D possibly corresponds to TRBD1 (5 bases). V was trimmed by 5 bases and J by 6 bases, leaving 14 bases between them. Germline CDR1 reads SGHDN; CDR2 reads FVKESK. This CDR3 comprises 13 residues. In DNA form, the CDR3 reads TGTGCCAGCAGCGCAAGCAGGGTTACCGAGCAGTACTTC. Protein sequence: CASSASRVTEQYF. The full variable domain, its missing parts supplied by reference TRBV14 and TRBJ2-7, is EAGVTQFPSHSVIEKGQTVTLRCDPISGHDNLYWYRRVMGKEIKFLLHFVKESKQDESGMPNNRFLAERTGGTYSTLKVQPAELEDSGVYFCASSASRVTEQYFGPGTRLTVT.

The rearrangement uses TRBV27 and TRBJ2-3; 15 bases line up with TRBD2. After removal of 7 bases from V and 3 bases from J, the junction contained 8 bases not matched to a gene. Germline-derived CDR1 and CDR2 are MNHEY and SMNVEV (reference sequence). This CDR3 has 17 residues. CDR3 nucleotides: TGTGCCAGCACTCGGACTAGCGGGAGGGGGGGTACAGATACGCAGTATTTT. Its protein product is CASTRTSGRGGTDTQYF.

The genes are TRBV7-2 and TRBJ2-3, with D possibly called TRBD1 or TRBD2 (5 bases each). V was shortened by 5 bases and J by 2 bases, with 20 bases between the two germline ends. From germline, CDR1 is SGHTA and CDR2 FQGNSA. The CDR3 covers 17 residues. CDR3 sequence reads: CASSPPGTRLNTDTQYF. Written as DNA, the CDR3 is TGTGCCAGCAGCCCCCCTGGGACCAGGTTAAACACAGATACGCAGTATTTT. Using reference TRBV7-2 and TRBJ2-3 for the parts outside the CDR3, the full variable domain is GAGVSQSPSNKVTEKGKDVELRCDPISGHTALYWYRQSLGQGLEFLIYFQGNSAPDKSGLPSDRFSAERTGGSVSTLTIQRTQQEDSAVYLCASSPPGTRLNTDTQYFGPGTRLTVL.

There are a few counts of this clone. The gene calls are TRBV28 and TRBJ2-7; 7 bases agree with TRBD1. This CDR3 is 15 amino acids long. CDR1 and CDR2 (germline): MDHEN, SYDVKM. With V trimmed by 4 bases and J by 2 bases, 8 bases remained unmatched. Here the CDR3 DNA reads TGTGCCAGCAGTTCTATCCCCGGGACAGCCTACGAGCAGTACTTC. It is translated as CASSSIPGTAYEQYF.

This clone was observed a handful of times. This chain links TRBV28 with TRBJ2-5; the D is unclear. Germline lookup yields CDR1 MDHEN and CDR2 SYDVKM. The CDR3 consists of 13 residues. The V end was cut by 5 bases, the J end by 6 bases, with 13 bases between. In nucleotides, the CDR3 is TGTGCCAGCAGTCCTCGACTCGGAAAGACCCAGTACTTC. Encoded protein: CASSPRLGKTQYF.

Only a few counts were recorded for this clone. V and J are TRBV28 and TRBJ1-2; 8 positions match TRBD1. Germline values: CDR1 MDHEN, CDR2 SYDVKM. V gave up 11 bases and J gave up 4 bases; unmatched junction bases: 12. This CDR3 region has 14 residues. The CDR3 loop reads CAALTPGGGYGYTF. CDR3 bases: TGTGCCGCACTGACCCCAGGGGGCGGCTATGGCTACACCTTC.

The chain is built from TRBV29-1 and TRBJ1-1; D possibly corresponds to TRBD1 (5 bases). CDR1 SQVTM and CDR2 ANQGSEA come from the germline V gene. The CDR3 length is 14 residues. V gave up 6 bases and J gave up 0 bases, with 14 bases separating them. CDR3 sequence reads: CSVRQQAMNTEAFF. DNA of the CDR3: TGCAGCGTCCGACAGCAGGCAATGAACACTGAAGCTTTCTTT. Complete variable domain (other parts from reference TRBV29-1 and TRBJ1-1): SAVISQKPSRDICQRGTSLTIQCQVDSQVTMMFWYRQQPGQSLTLIATANQGSEATYESGFVIDKFPISRPNLTFSTLTVSNMSPEDSSIYLCSVRQQAMNTEAFFGQGTRLTVV.